These T cell receptor beta chains were read from a single sample in a study of blood T cell repertoires in COVID-19. Assay used: immunoSEQ multiplex PCR; TCRdb lists only in-frame clones, some missing. In the table there are a few hundred thousand clones, roughly 84% of which are singletons. The sample consisted of PBMCs or T cells enriched from blood (not recorded which). Receptor source: a woman in her 40s who had recovered from COVID-19. CDR3s include the opening cysteine and the closing phenylalanine or tryptophan. D genes are given only for firm matches.

v_call: TRBV28
j_call: TRBJ2-3
d_call: TRBD1
cdr3_aa: CASSLWDRGTLTDTQYF
cdr3_nt: TGTGCCAGCAGTCTCTGGGACAGGGGGACCCTCACAGATACGCAGTATTTT

v_call: TRBV19
j_call: TRBJ2-2
d_call: TRBD2
cdr3_aa: CASSGLIGTSGRNTGELFF
cdr3_nt: TGTGCCAGTAGTGGGCTTATAGGGACTAGCGGGAGGAACACCGGGGAGCTGTTTTTT

v_call: TRBV4-2
j_call: TRBJ2-7
d_call: -
cdr3_aa: CASSQNRDEQYF
cdr3_nt: TGTGCCAGCAGCCAAAACAGGGACGAGCAGTACTTC

v_call: TRBV7-2
j_call: TRBJ2-3
d_call: -
cdr3_aa: CASSPRFTRAMTQYF
cdr3_nt: TGTGCCAGCAGCCCCCGCTTCACAAGAGCGATGACGCAGTATTTT

v_call: TRBV12-3/TRBV12-4
j_call: TRBJ2-1
d_call: -
cdr3_aa: CASSFDTLNEQFF
cdr3_nt: TGTGCCAGCAGTTTCGACACCCTAAATGAGCAGTTCTTC

v_call: TRBV28
j_call: TRBJ2-7
d_call: -
cdr3_aa: CASSKDRYEQYF
cdr3_nt: TGTGCCAGCAGCAAAGACAGGTACGAGCAGTACTTC

v_call: TRBV2
j_call: TRBJ2-1
d_call: -
cdr3_aa: CASRDPGAPNEQFF
cdr3_nt: TGTGCCAGCAGAGACCCGGGAGCTCCCAATGAGCAGTTCTTC

v_call: TRBV7-2
j_call: TRBJ1-2
d_call: -
cdr3_aa: CASSPGTGGYTF
cdr3_nt: TGTGCCAGCAGCCCGGGTACGGGAGGCTACACCTTC

v_call: TRBV6-4
j_call: TRBJ2-3
d_call: TRBD1
cdr3_aa: CASSDRQGKTDTQYF
cdr3_nt: TGTGCCAGCAGCGACCGACAGGGAAAGACAGATACGCAGTATTTT

v_call: TRBV5-1
j_call: TRBJ1-2
d_call: -
cdr3_aa: CASSFSIPRIYGYTF
cdr3_nt: TGCGCCAGCAGCTTTTCTATTCCCAGGATCTATGGCTACACCTTC

v_call: TRBV7-2
j_call: TRBJ2-4
d_call: -
cdr3_aa: CASSRDRLAKNIQYF
cdr3_nt: TGTGCCAGCAGCCGCGACAGGCTGGCCAAAAACATTCAGTACTTC

v_call: TRBV5-1
j_call: TRBJ1-2
d_call: -
cdr3_aa: CASSFTENYGYTF
cdr3_nt: TGCGCCAGCAGCTTTACGGAGAACTATGGCTACACCTTC

v_call: TRBV24-1
j_call: TRBJ2-1
d_call: TRBD1
cdr3_aa: CATSDPIGGAGEQFF
cdr3_nt: TGTGCCACCAGTGATCCAATAGGGGGCGCGGGTGAGCAGTTCTTC

v_call: TRBV7-9
j_call: TRBJ1-5
d_call: -
cdr3_aa: CASSFGGNQPQHF
cdr3_nt: TGTGCCAGCAGCTTTGGAGGCAATCAGCCCCAGCATTTT

v_call: TRBV27
j_call: TRBJ2-1
d_call: TRBD2
cdr3_aa: CASSLLAGEGEQFF
cdr3_nt: TGTGCCAGCAGTTTATTAGCGGGAGAAGGTGAGCAGTTCTTC

v_call: TRBV29-1
j_call: TRBJ1-6
d_call: TRBD1
cdr3_aa: CSVGDRGSSPLHF
cdr3_nt: TGCAGCGTTGGGGACAGGGGATCCTCACCCCTCCACTTT

v_call: TRBV7-2
j_call: TRBJ2-5
d_call: TRBD2
cdr3_aa: CASSPTSAQETQYF
cdr3_nt: TGTGCCAGCAGCCCGACTAGCGCGCAAGAGACCCAGTACTTC

v_call: TRBV9
j_call: TRBJ2-3
d_call: TRBD2
cdr3_aa: CASSSGSATDTQYF
cdr3_nt: TGTGCCAGTTCCAGCGGGAGTGCCACAGATACGCAGTATTTT

v_call: TRBV5-5
j_call: TRBJ2-7
d_call: -
cdr3_aa: CASSLASGGIYEQYF
cdr3_nt: TGTGCCAGCAGCTTAGCATCAGGGGGGATCTACGAGCAGTACTTC

v_call: TRBV28
j_call: TRBJ1-5
d_call: TRBD1
cdr3_aa: CASSPDNGQGSNQPQHF
cdr3_nt: TGTGCCAGCAGTCCCGATAATGGACAGGGGAGCAATCAGCCCCAGCATTTT

v_call: TRBV6-2/TRBV6-3
j_call: TRBJ2-2
d_call: TRBD1
cdr3_aa: CASSLDRGGTGELFF
cdr3_nt: TGTGCCAGCAGTTTGGACAGGGGAGGCACCGGGGAGCTGTTTTTT

v_call: TRBV7-2
j_call: TRBJ1-3
d_call: TRBD1
cdr3_aa: CASSLSQGADGNTIYF
cdr3_nt: TGTGCCAGCAGCTTATCCCAGGGGGCGGATGGAAACACCATATATTTT